The clone carrying this T cell receptor beta chain has just one count. The antigen is unknown. The data are from a study of vaccination and CD4 T cells after COVID-19. Study information: Taking of post-vaccine samples occurred a median 72 days after dose two (range 14 to 241).

Treatment reported: roughly ten-day PBMC culture with coronavirus spike peptide pools or control peptides (ViraFEST assay). During the years 2011-2018, before the COVID-19 pandemic, the unexposed donor's CD4+ T cells were collected. Negative selection purified CD4+ T cells after approximately eleven days of culture. With the Oncomine TCR Beta short-read assay, DNA from cultured CD4+ T cells was sequenced. TCRdb processed the PCR reads anew with MiXCR; each CDR3 protein has one entry. The table lists about 6,100 distinct CDR3 sequences, roughly two fifths of them singletons. From germline, CDR1 is MDHEN and CDR2 SYDVKM. The CDR3 is 13 residues long. V lost 6 bases to trimming and J lost 1 base, with 7 bases between them.

The receptor's source is a human donor in good health. Sequencing was carried out using CD4+ T cells from blood, cultured in vitro. V usage is TRBV28 and J usage is TRBJ1-5; D gene uncertain. CDR3 residues: CASSPDSNQPQHF. The CDR3 coding sequence is TGTGCCAGCAGCCCGGACAGCAATCAGCCCCAGCATTTT.